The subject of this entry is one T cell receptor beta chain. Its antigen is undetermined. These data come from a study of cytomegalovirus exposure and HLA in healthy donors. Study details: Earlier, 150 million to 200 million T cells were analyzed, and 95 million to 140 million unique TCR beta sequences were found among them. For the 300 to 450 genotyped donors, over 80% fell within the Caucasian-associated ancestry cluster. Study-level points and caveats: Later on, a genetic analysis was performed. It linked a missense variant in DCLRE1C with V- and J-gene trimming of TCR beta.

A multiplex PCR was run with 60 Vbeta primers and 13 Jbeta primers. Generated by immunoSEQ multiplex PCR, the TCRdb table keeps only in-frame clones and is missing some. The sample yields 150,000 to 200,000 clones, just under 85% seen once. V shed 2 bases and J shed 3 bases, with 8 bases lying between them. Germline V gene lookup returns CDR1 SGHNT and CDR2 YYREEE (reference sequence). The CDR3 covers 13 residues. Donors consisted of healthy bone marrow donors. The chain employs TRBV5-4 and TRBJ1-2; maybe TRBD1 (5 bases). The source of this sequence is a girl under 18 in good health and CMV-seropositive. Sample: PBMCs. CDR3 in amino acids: CASSFTGHYGYTF. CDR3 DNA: TGTGCCAGCAGCTTCACAGGACACTATGGCTACACCTTC.